The 32 T cell receptor beta chains reported below all come from one sample, sequenced in a study of tumor-infiltrating lymphocytes in oesophageal squamous cell carcinoma. TCRdb reanalysed the PCR reads using MiXCR and keeps one entry per CDR3 protein. This table holds 18,000 or so distinct CDR3 sequences, around 44% found once. Sequenced input: esophageal tumor tissue. These TCRs come from a male donor with esophageal squamous cell carcinoma.

With respect to this clonotype: Germline and junction disagree at one end, which may indicate a read error. This rearrangement joins TRBV7-2 to TRBJ1-6; no reliable D call. CDR1 is SGHTA and CDR2 is FQGNSA in the germline V gene. This CDR3 has 14 residues. The CDR3 region has the DNA TGTGCCAGCAGCGCGCAGGTGGGTCCCCACGAGCAGTACTTT. Translating it yields CASSAQVGPHEQYF.

In its sample, this clonotype was seen a few times. CDR3 nucleotides: TGTGCCAGCAGTGAAGGGCGGACCGACTACAATGAGCAGTACTTC. Amino acid sequence: CASSEGRTDYNEQYF. The chain uses TRBV2 and TRBJ2-4; D may be TRBD2 (5 bases). The germline CDR1 and CDR2 sequences are SNHLY and FYNNEI. The V end lost 1 base, the J end lost 13 bases, and 20 bases lay between the germline ends. The CDR3 consists of 15 residues.

The gene calls are TRBV7-4 and TRBJ2-3; TRBD2 matches at 12 bases. The V gene end was trimmed by 2 bases and the J gene end by 4 bases; junction bases not matched to a gene: 4. CDR1 SGHVT and CDR2 SQSDAQ come from the germline V gene. The CDR3 length is 16 residues. CDR3: CASSLKLAGGADTQYF. The CDR3 region has the DNA TGTGCCAGCAGCTTAAAACTAGCGGGAGGAGCAGATACGCAGTATTTT.

The chain is built from TRBV7-2 and TRBJ2-5; 9 bases are shared with TRBD1. J gave up 4 bases and V 5 bases, and 11 bases lay outside the gene matches. The CDR3 consists of 16 residues. Germline lookup yields CDR1 SGHTA and CDR2 FQGNSA. CDR3 bases: TGTGCCAGCAGCGCCTACAGGGGGCGCGGTCTAGAGACCCAGTACTTC. This codes for CASSAYRGRGLETQYF.

This clonotype has only a few counts. The chain recombines TRBV28 with TRBJ2-1; TRBD1 matches 9 bases. V lost 4 bases and J lost 7; bases outside the gene matches: 8. The CDR3 has 15 residues. Germline V lookup: CDR1 MDHEN, CDR2 SYDVKM. The CDR3 bases are TGTGCCAGCAGTTGGGACAGGGACCAGGGAAATGAGCAGTTCTTC. Amino acid sequence: CASSWDRDQGNEQFF.

The gene calls are TRBV12-3 or TRBV12-4 and TRBJ2-3, with TRBD2 matching 9 bases. Unmatched junction bases numbered 5, after V lost 3 bases and J lost 4 bases. CDR3 length equals 15 residues. The CDR3 DNA follows: TGTGCCAGCAGTTTTGGTAGCGGGGGAGCAGATACGCAGTATTTT. Its translation: CASSFGSGGADTQYF.

This clonotype was counted at least ten times. This chain connects TRBV5-1 to TRBJ2-7, with 9 bases lining up with TRBD2. V dropped 2 bases and J dropped 3; count of bases not matched to a gene: 9. From germline, CDR1 is SGHRS and CDR2 YFSETQ. The CDR3 spans 16 residues. CDR3 nucleotide sequence: TGCGCCAGCAGCTTCTTGAGCGGGGGGAAATACTACGAGCAGTACTTC. Its translation is CASSFLSGGKYYEQYF.

V usage is TRBV7-9 and J usage is TRBJ2-1; TRBD1 or TRBD2 may be the D gene (5 bases each). The J call may be faulty, since TRBJ2-4 better matches the DNA end. Germline CDR1 is SEHNR and CDR2 is FQNEAQ (reference sequence). The length of the CDR3 is 13 residues. The chain's CDR3 is CASSLAGGDIQYF. The CDR3 DNA follows: TGTGCCAGCAGCTTAGCTGGGGGTGACATTCAGTACTTC.

This chain connects TRBV7-9 to TRBJ2-3, with 9 bases identical to TRBD2. V dropped 10 bases and J dropped 0; count of bases not matched to a gene: 8. The CDR3 runs to 15 residues. The germline V gene has CDR1 SEHNR and CDR2 FQNEAQ (reference sequence). The chain's CDR3 is CATSLTSGSTDTQYF. CDR3 bases: TGTGCCACCTCCCTTACTAGCGGGAGCACAGATACGCAGTATTTT.

By sample fraction, this clonotype is medium-sized (0.01 to 0.1%). CDR3 residues: CASTSRDTQYF. For the CDR3, the DNA is TGTGCCAGCACAAGCAGGGATACGCAGTATTTT. The chain carries TRBV28 and TRBJ2-3, with no clear D. Germline V lookup: CDR1 MDHEN, CDR2 SYDVKM. The CDR3 is 11 amino acids. The V end lost 7 bases, the J end lost 6 bases, and 8 bases lay between the germline ends. The full variable domain, its missing parts supplied by reference TRBV28 and TRBJ2-3, is DVKVTQSSRYLVKRTGEKVFLECVQDMDHENMFWYRQDPGLGLRLIYFSYDVKMKEKGDIPEGYSVSREKKERFSLILESASTNQTSMYLCASTSRDTQYFGPGTRLTVL.

By its share, this clonotype is medium-sized. The V and J genes are TRBV6-1 and TRBJ1-3; D is possibly TRBD1 (5 bases). Looked up from germline, CDR1 is MNHNS and CDR2 is SASEGT. V lost 5 bases to trimming and J lost 0 bases, with 11 bases between them. The CDR3 has 15 residues. Written as DNA, the CDR3 is TGTGCCAGCAGTTCCCGACAGATCTCTGGAAACACCATATATTTT. As protein: CASSSRQISGNTIYF.

This clonotype was picked up a small number of times. The chain recombines TRBV18 with TRBJ2-5, with D tentatively TRBD2 (5 bases). The J call may be faulty, since TRBJ2-7 better matches the DNA end. This CDR3 is 16 amino acids long. The V gene's germline CDR1 is KGHSH and CDR2 LQKENI. Written as DNA, the CDR3 is TGTGCCAGCTCACCCGCGCCGTCCGGGATTCACTACGAGCAGTACTTC. It is translated as CASSPAPSGIHYEQYF.

This chain links TRBV7-3 with TRBJ2-3, with 10 nucleotides matching TRBD1. This CDR3 has 15 residues. After removal of 5 bases from V and 5 bases from J, the junction contained 7 bases not matched to a gene. Per the germline V gene, CDR1 is SGHTA and CDR2 is FQGTGA. The chain's CDR3 is CASSAPDRGIDTQYF. The CDR3 DNA reads TGTGCCAGCAGCGCCCCGGACAGGGGGATAGATACGCAGTATTTT.

The chain links TRBV7-9 to TRBJ2-7; D possibly matches TRBD1 or TRBD2 (5 bases each). Trimming cost V 5 bases and J 2 bases, with 13 bases left between them. Germline V CDR1 and CDR2: SEHNR, FQNEAQ (reference sequence). The CDR3 runs to 14 residues. For the CDR3, the DNA is TGTGCCAGCAGCCCAGAGAGGGGTACCTACGAGCAGTACTTC. Protein: CASSPERGTYEQYF.

A few counts support this clonotype. A read error may explain this, as a much larger clone is one base away. The rearrangement links TRBV10-3 to TRBJ2-2; D tentatively fits TRBD1 or TRBD2 (5 bases each). Germline V gene lookup returns CDR1 ENHRY and CDR2 SYGVKD. The CDR3 extends over 16 amino acids. CDR3 in DNA: TGTGCCATCTCTAAGGGGACCCAGAGAAACACCGGGGAGCTGTATTTT. It encodes CAISKGTQRNTGELYF.

The CDR3 region has the DNA TGCAGTGCTAGAGTTGGCGGCTCGAACACCGGGGAGCTGTTTTTT. This gives the protein CSARVGGSNTGELFF. The V call is TRBV20-1, the J call TRBJ2-2; D not certain. The CDR3 length is 15 residues. Germline values: CDR1 DFQATT, CDR2 SNEGSKA (reference sequence). V dropped 1 base and J dropped 0 bases, with 9 bases sitting between them.

This clonotype was observed at least ten times. A much larger clone differs from this one at a single base, so this may be a read error. The genes are TRBV7-2 and TRBJ2-1, with TRBD2 identical over 8 bases. The J call may be incorrect, as the DNA end agrees better with TRBJ2-7. The CDR3 is 15 residues long. Looked up from germline, CDR1 is SGHTA and CDR2 is FQGNSA. The CDR3 nucleotides are TGTGCCAGCAGCTTCTTTAGCGGGACCTACAATGAGCAGTACTTC. Translated, it gives CASSFFSGTYNEQYF.

There are many counts of this clonotype. The chain carries TRBV6-1 and TRBJ1-6; no reliable D call. Between the trimmed V and J ends, which lost 6 bases and 2 bases, there was a span of 17 bases. Germline V gene lookup returns CDR1 MNHNS and CDR2 SASEGT. The CDR3 runs 17 residues. The CDR3 sequence: CASSHPPGGTYNSPLHF. The CDR3 DNA sequence: TGTGCCAGCAGCCACCCCCCCGGCGGCACCTATAATTCACCCCTCCACTTT.

V usage is TRBV18 and J usage is TRBJ2-1; 8 bases line up with TRBD2. CDR3 length equals 15 residues. The V segment lost 3 bases and the J segment 3 bases; nucleotides outside the gene matches: 4. Germline V gene lookup returns CDR1 KGHSH and CDR2 LQKENI. In DNA, the CDR3 is TGTGCCAGCTCACCGGGACTAGGGTACTACAATGAGCAGTTCTTC. Protein: CASSPGLGYYNEQFF.

The rearrangement joins TRBV7-8 to TRBJ1-1; 8 bases match TRBD1. The germline CDR1 and CDR2 sequences are SGHVS and FQNEAQ. Trimming at V came to 5 bases and at J to 0 bases, leaving 2 bases not matched to a gene. The CDR3 sequence is 14 residues long. CDR3 loop: CASSTGQVNTEAFF. In nucleotides, the CDR3 is TGTGCCAGCAGCACGGGACAGGTGAACACTGAAGCTTTCTTT.

In regard to this clonotype: One junction end does not reproduce the germline sequence, and a read error may be involved. The gene calls are TRBV7-3 and TRBJ2-6; D unclear. The CDR3 length is 15 residues. Germline V CDR1 and CDR2: SGHTA, FQGTGA. CDR3 nucleotides: TGTGCCAGCAGCCAAGGAGCGACTGGGCCCTACGAGCAGTACTTT. Translation gives CASSQGATGPYEQYF. Full variable domain (remainder filled in from reference TRBV7-3 and TRBJ2-6): GAGVSQTPSNKVTEKGKYVELRCDPISGHTALYWYRQSLGQGPEFLIYFQGTGAADDSGLPNDRFFAVRPEGSVSTLKIQRTERGDSAVYLCASSQGATGPYEQYFGAGSRLTVL.

The chain is built from TRBV7-6 and TRBJ2-1; 10 nucleotides agree with TRBD1. The J call is doubtful: the DNA matches TRBJ2-7 better. The CDR3 totals 18 residues. Germline V gives CDR1 SGHVS, CDR2 FNYEAQ. The CDR3 reads CASSSGQGFGGGTYEQYF. The CDR3 region has the DNA TGTGCCAGCAGCTCGGGACAGGGGTTCGGCGGGGGGACCTACGAGCAGTACTTC.

For this clonotype: The conserved closing phenylalanine or tryptophan is absent in this CDR3, likely reflecting a read error. The DNA is omitted, as the CDR3 cannot be located on it reliably, and the CDR3 follows TCRdb's listing. The genes are TRBV5-3 and TRBJ2-5; the table's D gene call, TRBD2, was not cross checked with the DNA. TRBV5-3 is marked as an open reading frame, function uncertain. 17 amino acids form the CDR3, both terminal residues included. The CDR3 sequence is CASSLGREGFYEQYFGN.

Many counts were recorded for this clonotype. The V gene is TRBV7-9, the J gene TRBJ2-1, with 9 nucleotides matching TRBD1. CDR3 length: 15 residues. The junction had 4 bases not matched to a gene; V was cut back by 4 bases and J by 3 bases. Germline CDR1 and CDR2: SEHNR and FQNEAQ (reference sequence). The CDR3 protein is CASSSGTGIYNEQFF. In DNA form, the CDR3 reads TGTGCCAGCAGCTCTGGGACAGGGATCTACAATGAGCAGTTCTTC.

V is TRBV11-2 and J is TRBJ2-3, with 7 bases identical to TRBD2. The germline V gene has CDR1 SGHAT and CDR2 FQNNGV. Germline trimming cut 1 base from V and 2 bases from J; bases unmatched to any gene: 3. The CDR3 runs 15 residues. The CDR3 bases are TGTGCCAGCAGCTTAGGGGGGAGGGTCACAGATACGCAGTATTTT. It specifies CASSLGGRVTDTQYF.

This clonotype has at least ten counts. J is TRBJ2-3 and V is TRBV15; D not resolved. V lost 1 base and J 5 bases, leaving 4 bases between the germline ends. CDR3 length: 12 residues. CDR1 is LNHNV and CDR2 is YYDKDF in the germline V gene (reference sequence). CDR3 amino acids: CATSRGEDTQYF. For the CDR3, the DNA is TGTGCCACCAGCAGAGGAGAAGATACGCAGTATTTT.

The V gene is TRBV6-6, the J gene TRBJ2-1; D not certain. CDR1 and CDR2 from the germline V gene are MNHNY and SVGAGI (reference sequence). Between the trimmed V and J ends, which lost 0 bases and 10 bases, there was a span of 16 bases. The CDR3 is 15 amino acids. The CDR3 region is CASSYSMSGVEEQFF. As DNA, the CDR3 is TGTGCCAGCAGTTACTCGATGAGTGGTGTGGAAGAGCAGTTCTTC.

The chain couples TRBV19 to TRBJ2-1, with TRBD2 identical over 10 bases. Germline loops: CDR1 LNHDA, CDR2 SQIVND (reference sequence). This CDR3 has 17 residues. J gave up 7 bases and V 2 bases, and 11 bases lay outside the gene matches. CDR3 in amino acids: CASSISARTSGPNEQFF. In nucleotides, the CDR3 is TGTGCCAGTAGTATATCAGCCCGGACTAGCGGCCCTAATGAGCAGTTCTTC.

The chain is built from TRBV24-1 and TRBJ2-3, with TRBD2 matching 7 bases. The CDR3 is 16 amino acids. Trimming cost V 3 bases and J 0 bases; bases outside gene matches: 5. From germline, CDR1 is KGHDR and CDR2 SFDVKD. The CDR3 spells CATSDRSGRSTDTQYF. DNA of the CDR3: TGTGCCACCAGTGATCGTTCCGGGAGGAGCACAGATACGCAGTATTTT.

As for this clonotype: Because it lacks the conserved phenylalanine or tryptophan at the end, this CDR3 is likely a read error. The limits of the CDR3 on the DNA are not certain, so only TCRdb's listed CDR3 is given. The genes are TRBV6-1 and TRBJ2-7. The CDR3 spans 16 residues, counting both ends. The germline CDR1 and CDR2 sequences are MNHNS and SASEGT. The CDR3 loop reads CASSSVGVLYGYTFGS.

V is TRBV7-6 and J is TRBJ2-7; 9 bases are a match to TRBD1. The J call could be wrong; TRBJ2-1 is a better fit for the DNA end. Germline CDR1 SGHVS, CDR2 FNYEAQ. The CDR3 loop spans 18 amino acids. The CDR3 region is CASSSTLGGTGTGGEQFF. The DNA for the CDR3 is TGTGCCAGCAGCTCCACCCTCGGTGGGACAGGGACAGGAGGGGAGCAGTTCTTC.

The chain has TRBV11-2 and TRBJ2-1; 16 bases match TRBD2. Trimming removed 4 bases from V and 7 bases from J; junction bases left unmatched: 10. Germline-derived CDR1 and CDR2 are SGHAT and FQNNGV. The CDR3 sequence is 18 residues long. The chain's CDR3 is CASSSSPGLAGGGNEQFF. The CDR3 nucleotides are TGTGCCAGCAGCTCTTCTCCGGGACTAGCGGGGGGGGGTAATGAGCAGTTCTTC.